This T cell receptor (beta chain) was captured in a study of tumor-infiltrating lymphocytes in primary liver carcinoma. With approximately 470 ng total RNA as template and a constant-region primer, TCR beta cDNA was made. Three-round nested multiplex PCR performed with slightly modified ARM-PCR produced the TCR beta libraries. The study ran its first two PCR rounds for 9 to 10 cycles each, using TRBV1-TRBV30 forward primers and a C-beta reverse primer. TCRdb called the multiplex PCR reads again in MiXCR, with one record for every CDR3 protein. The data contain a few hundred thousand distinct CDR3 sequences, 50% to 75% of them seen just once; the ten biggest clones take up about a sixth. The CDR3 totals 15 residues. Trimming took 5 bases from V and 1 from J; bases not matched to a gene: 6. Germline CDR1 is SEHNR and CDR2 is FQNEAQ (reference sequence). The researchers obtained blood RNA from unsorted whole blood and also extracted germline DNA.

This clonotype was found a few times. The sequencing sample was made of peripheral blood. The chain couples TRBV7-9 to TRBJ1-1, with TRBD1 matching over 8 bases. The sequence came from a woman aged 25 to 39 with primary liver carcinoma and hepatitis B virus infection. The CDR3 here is CASSRRQGTNTEAFF. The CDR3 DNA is TGTGCCAGCAGCCGACGACAGGGGACGAACACTGAAGCTTTCTTT. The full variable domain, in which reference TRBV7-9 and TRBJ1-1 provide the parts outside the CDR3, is DTGVSQNPRHKITKRGQNVTFRCDPISEHNRLYWYRQTLGQGPEFLTYFQNEAQLEKSRLLSDRFSAERPKGSFSTLEIQRTEQGDSAMYLCASSRRQGTNTEAFFGQGTRLTVV.